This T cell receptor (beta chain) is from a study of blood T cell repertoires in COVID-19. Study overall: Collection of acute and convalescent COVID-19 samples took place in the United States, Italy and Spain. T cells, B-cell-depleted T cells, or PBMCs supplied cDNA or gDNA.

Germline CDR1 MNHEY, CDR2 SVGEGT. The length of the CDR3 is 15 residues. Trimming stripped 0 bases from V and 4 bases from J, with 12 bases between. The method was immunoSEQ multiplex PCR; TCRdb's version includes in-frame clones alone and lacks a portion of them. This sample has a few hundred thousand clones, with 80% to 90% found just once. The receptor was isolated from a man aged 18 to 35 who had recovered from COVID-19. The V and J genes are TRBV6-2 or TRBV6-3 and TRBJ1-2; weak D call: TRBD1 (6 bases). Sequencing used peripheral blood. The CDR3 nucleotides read TGTGCCAGCAGTTACTCAGCAGGGGCTCCCTATGGCTACACCTTC. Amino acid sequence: CASSYSAGAPYGYTF.